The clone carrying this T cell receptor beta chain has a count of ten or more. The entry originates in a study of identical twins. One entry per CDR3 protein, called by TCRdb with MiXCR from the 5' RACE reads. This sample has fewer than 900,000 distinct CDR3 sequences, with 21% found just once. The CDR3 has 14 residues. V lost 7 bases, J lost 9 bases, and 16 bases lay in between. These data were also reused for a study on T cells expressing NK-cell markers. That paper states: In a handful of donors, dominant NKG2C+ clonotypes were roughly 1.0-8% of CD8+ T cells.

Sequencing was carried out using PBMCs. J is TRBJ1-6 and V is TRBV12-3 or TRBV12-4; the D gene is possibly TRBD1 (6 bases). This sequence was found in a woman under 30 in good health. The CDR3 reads CASNNRVDGSPLHF. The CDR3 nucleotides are TGTGCCAGCAACAACAGGGTTGATGGTTCACCCCTCCACTTT.